Included here is one T cell receptor (beta chain) sequence, with context. The antigen is unknown. This sample was included in a study of cytomegalovirus exposure and HLA in healthy donors. Study context: There were under 130 million unique TCR beta sequences, drawn from 150 million to 200 million T cells, in an earlier analysis. General observations from the study: CMV serostatus was the sole immune exposure information available. It was reportedly the case that the classifier diagnosed cytomegalovirus status with high specificity and sensitivity.

The PCR contained 60 Vbeta and 13 Jbeta primers. The repertoire was sequenced with immunoSEQ multiplex PCR; TCRdb's copy has only in-frame clones and lacks some. Here the sample spans about 110,000 clones, 60% to 85% being singletons. The sample consisted of PBMCs. The receptor comes from a male donor in good health and CMV-seronegative.

As DNA, the CDR3 is TGCAGCGTTGCCGCAGATAGCAATCAGCCCCAGCATTTT. Translated, it gives CSVAADSNQPQHF. The chain is built from TRBV29-1 and TRBJ1-5; D is ambiguous. Per germline, CDR1 SQVTM and CDR2 ANQGSEA. The CDR3 is made up of 13 amino acids. V was trimmed by 4 bases and J by 0 bases, leaving 7 bases between them.